Below are 27 T cell receptor beta chains sequenced from a single sample in a study of T cells in Graves' hyperthyroidism and ophthalmopathy. The source material, RNA transcripts, was used to amplify TCR beta CDR3 regions. A first-round RT-PCR of the TCR CDR3 used the HTBI primer set. TCRdb re-derived calls from the multiplex PCR reads in MiXCR, one entry per CDR3 protein. The table has 600,000 to 700,000 distinct CDR3 sequences, just under 45% seen once. Sequenced: peripheral blood or thyroid tissue (not recorded which). These receptors were obtained from an adult man with Graves' disease, either hyperthyroidism or ophthalmopathy (not recorded which).

This clonotype is a singleton in its sample. The gene calls are TRBV5-8 and TRBJ1-4; D may be TRBD1 (5 bases). With 0 bases removed from V and 5 bases from J, the gap between germline ends came to 14 bases. This CDR3 comprises 16 residues. The germline gives CDR1 SGHTS, CDR2 YDEGEE. CDR3 DNA sequence: TGTGCCAGCAGCTTGGTCGCCGGGACTGCAAATGAAAAACTGTTTTTT. It specifies CASSLVAGTANEKLFF.

The gene calls are TRBV5-1 and TRBJ2-7, with TRBD1 as a possible D gene (6 bases). The CDR3 is 15 amino acids. The V end lost 4 bases, the J end lost 3 bases, and 17 bases lay between the germline ends. The germline V gene encodes CDR1 SGHRS and CDR2 YFSETQ. The CDR3 here is CASSAVQGRNYEQYF. The CDR3 nucleotides read TGCGCCAGCAGCGCGGTACAGGGAAGAAACTACGAGCAGTACTTC.

This clonotype has just a few counts. A read error may account for a junction end that differs from germline. The V call is TRBV6-1, the J call TRBJ2-5; D unresolved. Per germline, CDR1 MNHNS and CDR2 SASEGT. This CDR3 is built from 10 residues. The CDR3 DNA reads TGTGCCAGTAGTGCCGGGACCCAGTACTTC. It encodes CASSAGTQYF.

Many counts were recorded for this clonotype. The rearrangement links TRBV7-2 to TRBJ2-2; D might be TRBD2 (5 bases). This CDR3 is 13 amino acids long. Trimming cost V 2 bases and J 7 bases, with 8 bases left between them. Looked up from germline, CDR1 is SGHTA and CDR2 is FQGNSA. The CDR3 coding sequence is TGTGCCAGCAGCTTATACGAGGGCGGGGAGCTGTTTTTT. Residues: CASSLYEGGELFF.

The chain has TRBV29-1 and TRBJ1-2, with 7 bases identical to TRBD1. The CDR3 totals 11 residues. The J segment lost 7 bases and the V segment lost 8 bases, leaving 7 bases of the junction unmatched. Per the germline V gene, CDR1 is SQVTM and CDR2 is ANQGSEA. CDR3: CSSSDRAGYTF. The CDR3 bases are TGCAGCTCTAGCGACAGGGCTGGCTACACCTTC.

This clonotype was observed a few times. CDR3 amino acids: CASRRTGDISYEQYF. CDR3 nucleotides: TGTGCCAGCAGGAGAACAGGGGATATAAGCTACGAGCAGTACTTC. The V gene is TRBV7-9, the J gene TRBJ2-7; TRBD1 matches at 7 bases. CDR1 SEHNR and CDR2 FQNEAQ come from the germline V gene (reference sequence). The CDR3 has 15 residues. The V and J ends lost 6 bases and 3 bases, in that order; junction bases with no gene match: 11.

The chain has TRBV12-3 or TRBV12-4 and TRBJ1-5; tentative D call: TRBD1 (6 bases). CDR3 length equals 14 residues. The V and J ends lost 6 bases and 3 bases respectively, with 12 bases between them. The CDR3, as DNA: TGTGCCAGCAGCCGGGACACTAACAATCAGCCCCAGCATTTT. Translating it yields CASSRDTNNQPQHF.

The CDR3 DNA sequence: TGTGCCAGCAGCGCTGACTACCGGGACAGAGCCTACGAGCAGTACTTC. Translating it yields CASSADYRDRAYEQYF. V is TRBV25-1 and J is TRBJ2-7; 7 bases fit TRBD1. Losses at the gene ends were 6 bases for V and 2 bases for J; bases not matched to a gene: 13. Germline lookup yields CDR1 MGHDK and CDR2 SYGVNS. The CDR3 totals 16 residues.

With regard to this clonotype: With a much larger clone just one base away, this may be a read error. The V gene is TRBV14, the J gene TRBJ2-5; a weak D match, TRBD2 (6 bases). Germline V lookup: CDR1 SGHDN, CDR2 FVKESK. This CDR3 is built from 15 residues. For the CDR3, the DNA is TGTGCCAGCAGCCAACGGGACTGGGACCAAGAGACCCCGTACTTC. It translates to CASSQRDWDQETPYF.

The CDR3 loop reads CSVGDGRGAFF. DNA of the CDR3: TGCAGCGTCGGGGACGGACGGGGAGCTTTCTTT. The V and J genes are TRBV29-1 and TRBJ1-1, with a possible D match to TRBD1 (5 bases). The length of the CDR3 is 11 residues. V was trimmed by 6 bases and J by 10 bases, leaving 15 bases between them. The germline gives CDR1 SQVTM, CDR2 ANQGSEA.

Many counts were recorded for this clonotype. The chain carries TRBV5-8 and TRBJ2-5; 8 bases are shared with TRBD2. V was clipped by 4 bases and J by 4 bases; unmatched bases: 3. CDR1 is SGHTS and CDR2 is YDEGEE in the germline V gene. The CDR3 is 13 residues long. The CDR3, as DNA: TGTGCCAGCAGCCTCAGCGGGAGAGAGACCCAGTACTTC. This encodes CASSLSGRETQYF.

As to this clonotype: Since a much larger clone is just one base distant, this may be a read error. DNA of the CDR3: TGTGCCGCTTTGGACCCGAACACCGGGGAGCTGTTTTTT. As protein: CAALDPNTGELFF. This sequence joins TRBV24-1 and TRBJ2-2; the D is unclear. This CDR3 contains 13 residues. The germline V and J ends were trimmed by 12 bases and 0 bases, with 10 bases remaining between them. The germline V gene has CDR1 KGHDR and CDR2 SFDVKD.

For this clonotype: One junction end disagrees with the germline gene, perhaps due to a read error. This chain connects TRBV7-8 to TRBJ1-1; 7 nucleotides line up with TRBD1. Per the germline V gene, CDR1 is SGHVS and CDR2 is FQNEAQ. CDR3 length equals 15 residues. Here the CDR3 reads CASSHQTGMNTEAFF. The DNA for the CDR3 is TGCGCCAGCAGCCACCAGACAGGGATGAACACTGAAGCTTTCTTT. The full variable domain, its missing parts supplied by reference TRBV7-8 and TRBJ1-1, is GAGVSQSPRYKVAKRGQDVALRCDPISGHVSLFWYQQALGQGPEFLTYFQNEAQLDKSGLPSDRFFAERPEGSVSTLKIQRTQQEDSAVYLCASSHQTGMNTEAFFGQGTRLTVV.

The chain joins TRBV9 to TRBJ2-7; D possibly uses TRBD1 or TRBD2 (5 bases each). The V gene's germline CDR1 is SGDLS and CDR2 YYNGEE. This CDR3 has 15 amino acids. Trimming shortened V by 4 bases and J by 2 bases, and 16 bases separated the two germline ends. CDR3 protein: CASSQDPGTTYEQYF. The CDR3 coding sequence is TGTGCCAGCAGCCAAGATCCCGGGACGACCTACGAGCAGTACTTC. The complete variable domain, with remaining parts taken from reference TRBV9 and TRBJ2-7, reads DSGVTQTPKHLITATGQRVTLRCSPRSGDLSVYWYQQSLDQGLQFLIQYYNGEERAKGNILERFSAQQFPDLHSELNLSSLELGDSALYFCASSQDPGTTYEQYFGPGTRLTVT.

The chain recombines TRBV7-8 with TRBJ1-6, with D perhaps TRBD1 (5 bases). This CDR3 has 14 amino acids. The V and J ends lost 4 bases and 5 bases respectively, with 9 bases between them. Germline CDR1 SGHVS, CDR2 FQNEAQ. The CDR3 sequence: CASSSQGDNSPLHF. CDR3 sequence (DNA): TGTGCCAGCAGCTCGCAGGGCGATAATTCACCCCTCCACTTT.

A few counts support this clonotype. The junction does not match germline at one end; this may be a read error. The chain carries TRBV5-1 and TRBJ2-7; D might be TRBD1 (5 bases). This CDR3 is built from 13 residues. Germline CDR1 reads SGHRS; CDR2 reads YFSETQ. This chain's CDR3 is CASSLGHSYEQYF. CDR3 nucleotides: TGTGCCAGCAGCTTGGGGCACTCCTACGAGCAGTACTTC.

CDR3 loop: CATPRHGYTF. The CDR3 bases are TGTGCCACCCCTCGTCATGGCTACACCTTC. The chain combines TRBV2 with TRBJ1-2; D uncertain. Germline lookup yields CDR1 SNHLY and CDR2 FYNNEI. Trimming removed 10 bases from V and 6 bases from J, with 9 bases in between. CDR3 length: 10 residues.

This clonotype was counted a single time. The chain has TRBV12-3 or TRBV12-4 and TRBJ2-7; D might be TRBD1 (5 bases). This CDR3 has 13 amino acids. Trimming took 4 bases from V and 13 from J, leaving 20 bases between them. Written as DNA, the CDR3 is TGTGCCAGCAGTTCGACCCGCCCTGGGGCTCTTTACTTC. This encodes CASSSTRPGALYF.

Ten or more counts support this clonotype. The chain carries TRBV29-1 and TRBJ1-2; 7 nucleotides match TRBD1. The germline V gene encodes CDR1 SQVTM and CDR2 ANQGSEA. CDR3 size: 13 residues. Germline trimming cut 4 bases from V and 4 bases from J; bases unmatched to any gene: 6. As DNA, the CDR3 is TGCAGCGTTGTAGACCGACAGGGCTATGGCTACACCTTC. Translation gives CSVVDRQGYGYTF.

J is TRBJ1-2 and V is TRBV29-1; 9 bases are a match to TRBD1. Germline loops: CDR1 SQVTM, CDR2 ANQGSEA. J gave up 6 bases and V 5 bases, and 7 bases lay outside the gene matches. CDR3 length: 13 residues. CDR3 nucleotide sequence: TGCAGCGTTCTTACAGGGGGCGTTGATGGCTACACCTTC. Translation gives CSVLTGGVDGYTF.

On this clonotype itself: This sequence may be a read error, since a much larger clone differs from it by one base. V and J are TRBV2 and TRBJ1-1; D is undetermined. Germline lookup yields CDR1 SNHLY and CDR2 FYNNEI. The CDR3 covers 13 residues. DNA of the CDR3: TGTGCCAGCAATTCCCTGATGAACGCTGAAGCTTTCTTT. This sequence encodes CASNSLMNAEAFF.

The chain couples TRBV7-3 to TRBJ1-6; D might be TRBD1 (5 bases). The V and J ends lost 4 bases and 6 bases respectively, with 10 bases between them. Per the germline V gene, CDR1 is SGHTA and CDR2 is FQGTGA. The CDR3 runs to 14 residues. DNA of the CDR3: TGTGCCAGCAGCTCGAACAGGCTTAATTCACCCCTCCACTTT. It is translated as CASSSNRLNSPLHF.

Of note for this clonotype: One base away lies a much larger clone, so this may be a sequencing read error. This CDR3 is CASSEVVLSAQGTQYF. The CDR3 region has the DNA TGTGCCAGCAGTGAGGTGGTTTTAAGCGCACAAGGGACCCAGTACTTC. The chain recombines TRBV2 with TRBJ2-5; no definite D call. The CDR3 loop spans 16 amino acids. The germline V gene has CDR1 SNHLY and CDR2 FYNNEI. Supplemented by reference TRBV2 and TRBJ2-5, the full variable domain reads EPEVTQTPSHQVTQMGQEVILRCVPISNHLYFYWYRQILGQKVEFLVSFYNNEISEKSEIFDDQFSVERPDGSNFTLKIRSTKLEDSAMYFCASSEVVLSAQGTQYFGPGTRLLVL.

This clonotype was counted many times. This chain connects TRBV20-1 to TRBJ1-4; D unresolved. Trimming pared 0 bases from V and 6 bases from J, leaving 5 bases between. This CDR3 has 12 residues. CDR1 DFQATT and CDR2 SNEGSKA come from the germline V gene (reference sequence). The CDR3: CSARDPDEKLFF. The CDR3 coding sequence is TGCAGTGCTAGAGATCCCGATGAAAAACTGTTTTTT.

This clonotype was counted ten times or more. This chain joins TRBV7-9 and TRBJ1-1; no clear D gene. Trimming left V 5 bases short and J 0 bases short, with 7 bases between. CDR1 SEHNR and CDR2 FQNEAQ come from the germline V gene (reference sequence). CDR3 length: 13 residues. The DNA for the CDR3 is TGTGCCAGCAGCCACCGGGTGAACACTGAAGCTTTCTTT. The encoded protein is CASSHRVNTEAFF.

The chain employs TRBV2 and TRBJ1-2; D is possibly TRBD1 (5 bases). The CDR3 runs to 12 residues. The V gene's germline CDR1 is SNHLY and CDR2 FYNNEI. V dropped 3 bases and J dropped 10 bases, with 12 bases sitting between them. The CDR3 loop is CASSDNRSFYTF. The CDR3 coding sequence is TGTGCCAGCAGTGATAACAGGAGTTTCTACACCTTC.

The genes are TRBV10-3 and TRBJ1-6; 8 bases align to TRBD1. CDR1 is ENHRY and CDR2 is SYGVKD in the germline V gene. The CDR3 length is 12 residues. J was trimmed by 9 bases and V by 6 bases; bases with no gene match: 1. CDR3 bases: TGTGCCATCAGACAGGGGGGTTCACCCCTCCACTTT. Its protein product is CAIRQGGSPLHF.